This is a list of T cell receptor beta chains from one sample in a study of siplizumab effects on memory and regulatory T cells. Profiling relied on immunoSEQ multiplex PCR, and the TCRdb table lists in-frame clones only, not all of them. The sample lists tens of thousands of clones; about 98% were seen once. Sample: naive CD8+ T cells sorted from blood. The receptor source for this set is a human donor in good health. The CDR3 runs from the conserved cysteine through the conserved F or W.

j_call v_call cdr3_length cdr3_aa
TRBJ2-7 TRBV14 14 CASSLGTISYEQYF
TRBJ2-2 TRBV27 12 CASSFNTGELFF
TRBJ2-5 TRBV10-3 20 CAISESTRLAGGPVRETQYF
TRBJ2-5 TRBV6-5 15 CASSSSGQAGETQYF
TRBJ2-3 TRBV9 13 CASSVATVDTQYF
TRBJ2-7 TRBV9 15 CASSFRGLVNHEQYF
TRBJ1-2 TRBV19 14 CASSMKGRGDGYTF
TRBJ1-3 TRBV29-1 14 CSVVVGKTGNTIYF
TRBJ1-1 TRBV28 15 CASSLGRPAGTEAFF
TRBJ2-7 TRBV5-4 14 CASSTRQGGYEQYF
TRBJ2-7 TRBV10-3 13 CATEDRIRYEQYF
TRBJ1-1 TRBV19 14 CASRSGPYNTEAFF
TRBJ1-5 TRBV7-9 15 CASSLDRESGQPQHF
TRBJ2-7 TRBV7-9 14 CASSLDGRAHEQYF
TRBJ2-7 TRBV9 15 CASSAEGTGTYEQYF
TRBJ2-1 TRBV11-3 15 CASSEKQRDLNEQFF
TRBJ1-5 TRBV7-3 14 CASSQDRSNQPQHF
TRBJ2-1 TRBV18 15 CASSPFGGRGNEQFF
TRBJ2-1 TRBV7-3 12 CASSSGGREQFF
TRBJ1-2 TRBV5-1 15 CASSSLTGLEDGYTF
TRBJ2-7 TRBV9 11 CASSQGYEQYF
TRBJ1-3 TRBV9 17 CASSPRARGDRGNTIYF
TRBJ2-1 TRBV21-1 18 CASSKVNGTSGKSNEQFF
TRBJ2-7 TRBV30 11 CAWSGQGFQYF
TRBJ1-5 TRBV2 14 CASSDRGINQPQHF
TRBJ2-7 TRBV30 12 CAWSVSRDEQYF
TRBJ2-7 TRBV28 12 CASSPGTTEQYF
TRBJ2-7 TRBV28 13 CASQGREDGEQYF
TRBJ2-5 TRBV5-5 18 CASRYGTGVLGDQETQYF
TRBJ1-2 TRBV9 14 CASSVDNRVRGYTF
TRBJ2-1 TRBV4-2 15 CASSQAVGRYNEQFF
TRBJ1-1 TRBV19 14 CASSMGGALVGAFF
TRBJ1-2 TRBV11-3 17 CASSLPRTGGAMGGYTF